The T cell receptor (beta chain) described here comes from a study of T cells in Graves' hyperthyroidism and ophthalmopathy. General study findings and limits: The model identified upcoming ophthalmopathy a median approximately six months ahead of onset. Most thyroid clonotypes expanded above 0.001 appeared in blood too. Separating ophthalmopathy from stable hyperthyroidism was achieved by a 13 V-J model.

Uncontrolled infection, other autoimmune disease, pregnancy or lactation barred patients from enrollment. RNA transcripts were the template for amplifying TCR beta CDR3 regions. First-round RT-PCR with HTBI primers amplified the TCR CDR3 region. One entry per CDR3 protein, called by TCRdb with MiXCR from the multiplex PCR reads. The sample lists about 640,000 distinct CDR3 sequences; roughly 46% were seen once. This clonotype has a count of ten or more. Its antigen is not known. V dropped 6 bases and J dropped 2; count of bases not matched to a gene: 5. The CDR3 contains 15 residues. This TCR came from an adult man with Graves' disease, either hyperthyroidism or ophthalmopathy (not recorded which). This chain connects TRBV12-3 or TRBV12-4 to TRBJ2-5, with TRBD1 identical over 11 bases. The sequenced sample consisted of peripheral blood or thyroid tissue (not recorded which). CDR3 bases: TGTGCCAGCAGAGCCGGGACAGGGGGACAAGAGACCCAGTACTTC. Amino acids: CASRAGTGGQETQYF.